These T cell receptor beta chains were read from a single sample in a study of T-cell memory formation after mild COVID-19. MiXCR, applied by TCRdb to the 5' RACE reads, yields one record per CDR3 protein. The sample shows about 290,000 distinct CDR3 sequences, around 17% of them seen only once. Sequencing was done on a sample of PBMCs or a T cell subset sorted from them (not recorded which). These TCRs come from a man between 18 and 35 years old who had mild COVID-19 (a few samples of this study predate the infection). Cell type and time point are not known. CDR3s leave out the opening cysteine and the closing phenylalanine or tryptophan. A D gene is named only where the DNA matches it firmly. Expanded clones get a size class; other rows say once, few or many, or leave the size out.

clone_size,v_call,d_call,j_call,cdr3_aa
few,TRBV6-2/TRBV6-3,-,TRBJ2-2,ASSRLRGSGELF
few,TRBV4-2,TRBD1,TRBJ1-6,ASSQERGRRPLH
few,TRBV10-3,-,TRBJ1-4,AIRGGGAGEKLF
few,TRBV4-3,-,TRBJ2-1,ASSQGWGARNEQF
few,TRBV6-2/TRBV6-3,TRBD2,TRBJ2-1,ASSYFAGGYEQF
many,TRBV27,-,TRBJ2-5,ASSFAKGGKTQY
few,TRBV5-1,-,TRBJ2-5,ASSLPGLQETQY
few,TRBV20-1,-,TRBJ2-3,SASPPSTDTQY
many,TRBV20-1,TRBD2,TRBJ2-1,SPVAGGLGEQF
-,TRBV3-1,TRBD2,TRBJ2-7,ASSLAGVLEQY
few,TRBV2,-,TRBJ2-6,ASSPTVGANVLT
-,TRBV4-2,-,TRBJ2-5,ASSQVSGYQETQY
-,TRBV7-7,-,TRBJ2-3,ASSFTLGSTDTQY
-,TRBV5-1,TRBD1,TRBJ1-2,ASSLAIYNRGGGYT
-,TRBV7-2,TRBD1,TRBJ1-6,ASSDRRQGADSPLH
-,TRBV6-6,-,TRBJ2-2,ASSYGVITGELF
-,TRBV9,TRBD1,TRBJ1-1,ASSTGTENTEAF
-,TRBV20-1,TRBD2,TRBJ2-3,SAREPLGAGHTDTQY
few,TRBV7-2,TRBD1,TRBJ1-1,ASSPGQGRGNTEAF
-,TRBV7-9,-,TRBJ2-3,ASSLYQGGTDTQY
-,TRBV7-3,TRBD1,TRBJ1-5,ASSLVRTGESNQPQH
-,TRBV6-5,TRBD1,TRBJ1-2,ASTHLGQDGYT
few,TRBV7-2,-,TRBJ2-3,ASTPFWGVSTDTQY
-,TRBV7-2,-,TRBJ2-5,ASSPVRGPQETQY
-,TRBV11-2,-,TRBJ2-5,ASSLAGWQGKETQY
-,TRBV19,-,TRBJ1-5,ASSITSAPWPQH
-,TRBV5-1,TRBD1,TRBJ1-5,ASSHQGGQGNQPQH
-,TRBV12-3/TRBV12-4,TRBD1,TRBJ2-7,ASSYTGAYEQY
few,TRBV20-1,TRBD1,TRBJ2-5,SARDPAGQGMETQY
few,TRBV6-5,-,TRBJ2-1,ASSYNRGAEGNEQF
-,TRBV15,-,TRBJ2-2,ATSRVRHNTGELF
-,TRBV24-1,TRBD2,TRBJ2-3,ATRPSGGTNTQY
-,TRBV20-1,-,TRBJ2-5,SAAELGLTQY
many,TRBV11-2,-,TRBJ1-2,ASSLDQGNGGYT
-,TRBV4-2,-,TRBJ1-4,ASSQDRRRGNEKLF
few,TRBV20-1,-,TRBJ2-3,SAREHPWTQY
-,TRBV12-3/TRBV12-4,TRBD1,TRBJ1-2,ASSFGTGVYGYT
many,TRBV6-2/TRBV6-3,-,TRBJ1-6,ASSYSGSGSPLH
-,TRBV20-1,TRBD2,TRBJ2-3,SAARRGDDPDTQY
few,TRBV4-1,TRBD1,TRBJ1-2,ASSPGTGGAGYGYT
-,TRBV6-2/TRBV6-3,-,TRBJ2-7,ASSYGGASSREQY
few,TRBV27,TRBD1,TRBJ2-2,ASSATGGYRELF
-,TRBV7-6,TRBD2,TRBJ2-7,ASSLWAGRGGEQY
many,TRBV6-2/TRBV6-3,-,TRBJ1-1,ASSYSEGWEAF
few,TRBV24-1,-,TRBJ2-3,ATGGQTDTQY
-,TRBV7-2,TRBD2,TRBJ2-1,ASSLGPTSGAYNEQF
few,TRBV5-1,TRBD1,TRBJ2-7,ASSKGQSTYEQY
-,TRBV6-6,-,TRBJ1-5,ASSPHRANQPQH